This T cell receptor (beta chain) is drawn from a study of cytomegalovirus exposure and HLA in healthy donors. Background on the study: In an early release, HLA-typed donors contributed some 82 million unique TCR sequences. General study findings and limits: Indistinguishable V segments, including TRBV6-2 and TRBV6-3, were excluded. DRB1 had the most TCR associations and HLA-C the fewest, a later analysis found, with rates varying by HLA locus.

The germline V gene has CDR1 MDHEN and CDR2 SYDVKM. This CDR3 is built from 11 residues. Trimming took 7 bases from V and 4 from J; bases not matched to a gene: 1. A remark on this clone: The antigen is unknown.

Researchers ran the PCR with 60 Vbeta and 13 Jbeta primers. Original processing notes: Unique TCR beta chains numbered around 80 million in a later analysis, with around 10 million shared. Measured with immunoSEQ multiplex PCR; TCRdb has only the in-frame clones, and not every one. V and J calls plus clone size are reproduced from that table; the DNA served to infer D and trimming. Of roughly 120,000 clones listed, over 70% are singletons. The V gene is TRBV28, the J gene TRBJ2-7; 7 nucleotides line up with TRBD2. This TCR was sampled from a woman aged 40 to 55 in good health and CMV-seronegative. The specimen sequenced was PBMCs. The CDR3 coding sequence is TGTGCCAGCACACTAGCGTACGAGCAGTACTTC. It is translated as CASTLAYEQYF.